The clone carrying this T cell receptor (beta chain) was counted a single time. Its target is not known. After removal of 4 bases from V and 0 bases from J, the junction contained 12 bases not matched to a gene. Germline CDR1 and CDR2: KGHDR and SFDVKD. The CDR3 sequence is 19 residues long. The data derive from a study of T cell responses to AZD1222 COVID-19 vaccine. Study background: Some second doses came at about 4 weeks and others at about 12 weeks; these were pooled. Study results and limitations: Without day 14 samples, only post-peak T cell repertoires were studied.

Using immunoSEQ multiplex PCR, the repertoire was profiled, and TCRdb retains in-frame clones only, with some absent. The table has fewer than 200,000 clones, about 91% seen once. Sequencing was performed on peripheral blood, taken on day 0 of AZD1222 vaccination. This chain joins TRBV24-1 and TRBJ1-3; 9 nucleotides align to TRBD1. The receptor was isolated from an adult in good health. The CDR3, as DNA: TGTGCCACCAGTGAGCGCGGGACAGGGAAAGATGACTCTGGAAACACCATATATTTT. Protein: CATSERGTGKDDSGNTIYF.